A selection of T cell receptor beta chains follows, all from one sample in a study of blood T cell repertoires in COVID-19. Clones were sequenced by immunoSEQ multiplex PCR, and TCRdb holds only the in-frame ones, with some missing. This sample yields over 200,000 clones, of which roughly 87% are seen a single time; under 14% belongs to the top ten. The specimen was PBMCs or T cells enriched from blood (not recorded which). The receptors come from a man aged 25-40 years who had recovered from COVID-19. The CDR3 runs from the conserved cysteine through the conserved F or W. The order of the fields is CDR3 DNA, CDR3 protein, J gene, CDR3 length, clone size, V gene, D gene. D genes are given only for firm matches. Clone size is shown for a subset of rows, as once, few, many or a class of expanded clone.

CDR3 DNA: TGCAGTGTTGGTGACACAACATACGAGCAGTACTTC
CDR3 protein: CSVGDTTYEQYF
J gene: TRBJ2-7
CDR3 length: 12
clone size: .
V gene: TRBV20-1
D gene: .

CDR3 DNA: TGTGCCACCAGCAGAGATATAGCGGTGAGCTCCTACGAGCAGTACTTC
CDR3 protein: CATSRDIAVSSYEQYF
J gene: TRBJ2-7
CDR3 length: 16
clone size: .
V gene: TRBV15
D gene: .

CDR3 DNA: TGCGCCAGCAGCCAAGGAATTTCGGCGGGAGGGACCACCTACGAGCAGTACTTC
CDR3 protein: CASSQGISAGGTTYEQYF
J gene: TRBJ2-7
CDR3 length: 18
clone size: .
V gene: TRBV4-1
D gene: TRBD2

CDR3 DNA: TGTGCCACCAGAAGTACCAGCTCCTACGAGCAGTACTTC
CDR3 protein: CATRSTSSYEQYF
J gene: TRBJ2-7
CDR3 length: 13
clone size: .
V gene: TRBV15
D gene: .

CDR3 DNA: TGTGCCAGCAGCTTGGGTCCTCTTAGCGGGGCAAGGGGGACGCAGTATTTT
CDR3 protein: CASSLGPLSGARGTQYF
J gene: TRBJ2-3
CDR3 length: 17
clone size: .
V gene: TRBV5-4
D gene: TRBD2

CDR3 DNA: TGTGCCAGCAGCTCCCACGAGGACAGCTTACAGCCCCAGCATTTT
CDR3 protein: CASSSHEDSLQPQHF
J gene: TRBJ1-5
CDR3 length: 15
clone size: .
V gene: TRBV9
D gene: .

CDR3 DNA: TGTGCCAGCAGTAGAAATGTCGTGGGGCTGAGTGGCTACACCTTC
CDR3 protein: CASSRNVVGLSGYTF
J gene: TRBJ1-2
CDR3 length: 15
clone size: .
V gene: TRBV5-4
D gene: .

CDR3 DNA: TGTGCCAGCAGTGGCACCGGGACAGGGGGCGTCTATGAGCAGTTCTTC
CDR3 protein: CASSGTGTGGVYEQFF
J gene: TRBJ2-1
CDR3 length: 16
clone size: .
V gene: TRBV2
D gene: TRBD1

CDR3 DNA: TGTGCCAGCTGGGACAGGGGAGGCTCACCCCTCCACTTT
CDR3 protein: CASWDRGGSPLHF
J gene: TRBJ1-6
CDR3 length: 13
clone size: .
V gene: TRBV2
D gene: TRBD1

CDR3 DNA: TGTGCCAGCAGGACAGCCCGGCTCTCTGGAAACACCATATATTTT
CDR3 protein: CASRTARLSGNTIYF
J gene: TRBJ1-3
CDR3 length: 15
clone size: .
V gene: TRBV28
D gene: .

CDR3 DNA: TGTGCCAGCAGTTTATCCCCAGGGGGCTACGAGCAGTACTTC
CDR3 protein: CASSLSPGGYEQYF
J gene: TRBJ2-7
CDR3 length: 14
clone size: .
V gene: TRBV27
D gene: TRBD1

CDR3 DNA: TGTGCCATCAGTACAGGGGGCGGGCAGAACGAGCAGTACTTC
CDR3 protein: CAISTGGGQNEQYF
J gene: TRBJ2-7
CDR3 length: 14
clone size: .
V gene: TRBV10-3
D gene: TRBD1

CDR3 DNA: TGCGCCAGCAGCGGACTAGCCCAGAACACCGGGGAGCTGTTTTTT
CDR3 protein: CASSGLAQNTGELFF
J gene: TRBJ2-2
CDR3 length: 15
clone size: .
V gene: TRBV10-1
D gene: TRBD2

CDR3 DNA: TGTGCCAGCAGTAGGACAGGGGATGGCACCGGGGAGCTGTTTTTT
CDR3 protein: CASSRTGDGTGELFF
J gene: TRBJ2-2
CDR3 length: 15
clone size: .
V gene: TRBV6-4
D gene: TRBD1

CDR3 DNA: TGTGCCAGCAGTGAAGGGCTGGGGAGCTCCTACGAGCAGTACTTC
CDR3 protein: CASSEGLGSSYEQYF
J gene: TRBJ2-7
CDR3 length: 15
clone size: once
V gene: TRBV6-4
D gene: .

CDR3 DNA: TGTGCCATCAGTGAATCCGGGACAGGGGATGGCTACACCTTC
CDR3 protein: CAISESGTGDGYTF
J gene: TRBJ1-2
CDR3 length: 14
clone size: few
V gene: TRBV10-3
D gene: TRBD1

CDR3 DNA: TGTGCCAGCAGTGAGGAAGCGGGGGGCACCGGGGAGCTGTTTTTT
CDR3 protein: CASSEEAGGTGELFF
J gene: TRBJ2-2
CDR3 length: 15
clone size: few
V gene: TRBV6-4
D gene: TRBD2

CDR3 DNA: TGTGCCATCAGTGAGTCTAAACAGGGCAACTATGGCTACACCTTC
CDR3 protein: CAISESKQGNYGYTF
J gene: TRBJ1-2
CDR3 length: 15
clone size: few
V gene: TRBV10-3
D gene: .

CDR3 DNA: TGCAGCGTTGAGACAGGAGAATCCCAGGGGGTTCCCACCGGGGAGCTGTTTTTT
CDR3 protein: CSVETGESQGVPTGELFF
J gene: TRBJ2-2
CDR3 length: 18
clone size: .
V gene: TRBV29-1
D gene: TRBD1

CDR3 DNA: TGCAGCGTTTCGACATCTGGGTATGAGCAGTTCTTC
CDR3 protein: CSVSTSGYEQFF
J gene: TRBJ2-1
CDR3 length: 12
clone size: .
V gene: TRBV29-1
D gene: .

CDR3 DNA: TGTGCCATCAGTGTACAGGGTAGCAATCAGCCCCAGCATTTT
CDR3 protein: CAISVQGSNQPQHF
J gene: TRBJ1-5
CDR3 length: 14
clone size: .
V gene: TRBV10-3
D gene: .

CDR3 DNA: TGTGCCAGCAGTTACTCGATTACGCCAGGGGGCACAGATACGCAGTATTTT
CDR3 protein: CASSYSITPGGTDTQYF
J gene: TRBJ2-3
CDR3 length: 17
clone size: .
V gene: TRBV6-2/TRBV6-3
D gene: .

CDR3 DNA: TGTGCCTGGAGTCCTACTAACTACGAGCAGTACTTC
CDR3 protein: CAWSPTNYEQYF
J gene: TRBJ2-7
CDR3 length: 12
clone size: .
V gene: TRBV30
D gene: .

CDR3 DNA: TGTGCCAGCAGGCAGGGGGCAGGTACCGGGGAGCTGTTTTTT
CDR3 protein: CASRQGAGTGELFF
J gene: TRBJ2-2
CDR3 length: 14
clone size: .
V gene: TRBV6-5
D gene: TRBD1

CDR3 DNA: TGTGCCAGCAGTTACTCACAGGGGGCGGAAGGAAAACTGTTTTTT
CDR3 protein: CASSYSQGAEGKLFF
J gene: TRBJ1-4
CDR3 length: 15
clone size: .
V gene: TRBV6-5
D gene: TRBD1

CDR3 DNA: TGTGCCAGCAGCCAAGGAGTAACTTTTCGGGGCTACACCTTC
CDR3 protein: CASSQGVTFRGYTF
J gene: TRBJ1-2
CDR3 length: 14
clone size: .
V gene: TRBV14
D gene: .

CDR3 DNA: TGTGCCAGCAGCTTTGACAGGGACCAGCCCCAGCATTTT
CDR3 protein: CASSFDRDQPQHF
J gene: TRBJ1-5
CDR3 length: 13
clone size: .
V gene: TRBV5-6
D gene: TRBD1

CDR3 DNA: TGCGCCAGCAGCTTGGGAGAGGGCAGAGAGACCCAGTACTTC
CDR3 protein: CASSLGEGRETQYF
J gene: TRBJ2-5
CDR3 length: 14
clone size: .
V gene: TRBV5-1
D gene: .

CDR3 DNA: TGCAGCGTCCTACCACAGGTGAACACTGAAGCTTTCTTT
CDR3 protein: CSVLPQVNTEAFF
J gene: TRBJ1-1
CDR3 length: 13
clone size: .
V gene: TRBV29-1
D gene: .

CDR3 DNA: TGTGCCAGCGCCAATCGAGCAGGGGTTTATGAAGCTTTCTTT
CDR3 protein: CASANRAGVYEAFF
J gene: TRBJ1-1
CDR3 length: 14
clone size: .
V gene: TRBV6-5
D gene: .

CDR3 DNA: TGCAGCATTTTGGGACTGCAAGGCTACGAGCAGTACTTC
CDR3 protein: CSILGLQGYEQYF
J gene: TRBJ2-7
CDR3 length: 13
clone size: .
V gene: TRBV29-1
D gene: .

CDR3 DNA: TGTGCCACCAGTGATCAACCGGGACTAGCGAGCTCCTACAATGAGCAGTTCTTC
CDR3 protein: CATSDQPGLASSYNEQFF
J gene: TRBJ2-1
CDR3 length: 18
clone size: .
V gene: TRBV24-1
D gene: TRBD2

CDR3 DNA: TGTGCCAGCAGCTTGGGGGACAGGAACACTGAAGCTTTCTTT
CDR3 protein: CASSLGDRNTEAFF
J gene: TRBJ1-1
CDR3 length: 14
clone size: .
V gene: TRBV7-9
D gene: TRBD1

CDR3 DNA: TGTGCCAGCAGCGATCGGACGGGGAGGGAGGCTTTCTTT
CDR3 protein: CASSDRTGREAFF
J gene: TRBJ1-1
CDR3 length: 13
clone size: .
V gene: TRBV5-4
D gene: .

CDR3 DNA: TGTGCCAGTAGTATAGACAGCGGGGGGGCTAGTACAGATACGCAGTATTTT
CDR3 protein: CASSIDSGGASTDTQYF
J gene: TRBJ2-3
CDR3 length: 17
clone size: .
V gene: TRBV19
D gene: TRBD2

CDR3 DNA: TGTGCCAGCAGCAGAAATTACAGGGGAGATGGCTACACCTTC
CDR3 protein: CASSRNYRGDGYTF
J gene: TRBJ1-2
CDR3 length: 14
clone size: once
V gene: TRBV6-5
D gene: TRBD1

CDR3 DNA: TGTGCCAGCAGCACGGGACAGAACTCACCCCTCCACTTT
CDR3 protein: CASSTGQNSPLHF
J gene: TRBJ1-6
CDR3 length: 13
clone size: .
V gene: TRBV3-1/TRBV3-2
D gene: TRBD1

CDR3 DNA: TGTGCCAGCTCACCAGAGACAGAGCAGTACTTC
CDR3 protein: CASSPETEQYF
J gene: TRBJ2-7
CDR3 length: 11
clone size: .
V gene: TRBV18
D gene: .

CDR3 DNA: TGTGCCAGCAGCCCGGACAGGAGAGATGGCTACACCTTC
CDR3 protein: CASSPDRRDGYTF
J gene: TRBJ1-2
CDR3 length: 13
clone size: few
V gene: TRBV28
D gene: TRBD1

CDR3 DNA: TGTGCCAGCAGCTTCCGGACAGGGGCCTATGGCTACACCTTC
CDR3 protein: CASSFRTGAYGYTF
J gene: TRBJ1-2
CDR3 length: 14
clone size: .
V gene: TRBV7-2
D gene: TRBD1

CDR3 DNA: TGTGCCAGCAGAGGGACAGGGGTTTTCACCGGAAACACCATATATTTT
CDR3 protein: CASRGTGVFTGNTIYF
J gene: TRBJ1-3
CDR3 length: 16
clone size: .
V gene: TRBV6-6
D gene: TRBD1

CDR3 DNA: TGTGCCATCACAGGGTCTCCTAGCGGGAGGAACAATGAGCAGTTCTTC
CDR3 protein: CAITGSPSGRNNEQFF
J gene: TRBJ2-1
CDR3 length: 16
clone size: .
V gene: TRBV10-3
D gene: TRBD2

CDR3 DNA: TGTGCCAGCAGTTTCGGCGGCAGTCATAACTATGGCTACACCTTC
CDR3 protein: CASSFGGSHNYGYTF
J gene: TRBJ1-2
CDR3 length: 15
clone size: .
V gene: TRBV27
D gene: .

CDR3 DNA: TGTGCCAGCACCCTTCGACTAGCGGGCGGGGAGACCCAGTACTTC
CDR3 protein: CASTLRLAGGETQYF
J gene: TRBJ2-5
CDR3 length: 15
clone size: .
V gene: TRBV2
D gene: TRBD2

CDR3 DNA: TGTGCCAGCAGCTTAGTTTCAGCGTACGCGTTTTTGGCTTTCTTT
CDR3 protein: CASSLVSAYAFLAFF
J gene: TRBJ1-1
CDR3 length: 15
clone size: .
V gene: TRBV7-2
D gene: .

CDR3 DNA: TGTGCCAGCACCAGGGATCAGCTGTTCACTGAAGCTTTCTTT
CDR3 protein: CASTRDQLFTEAFF
J gene: TRBJ1-1
CDR3 length: 14
clone size: .
V gene: TRBV11-1
D gene: .

CDR3 DNA: TGTGCCAGCAGTTACAGACAGGGCCCGAACACTGAAGCTTTCTTT
CDR3 protein: CASSYRQGPNTEAFF
J gene: TRBJ1-1
CDR3 length: 15
clone size: .
V gene: TRBV27
D gene: TRBD1

CDR3 DNA: TGCGCCAGCAGCTTCGGAGTAGAGTACGAGCAGTACTTC
CDR3 protein: CASSFGVEYEQYF
J gene: TRBJ2-7
CDR3 length: 13
clone size: .
V gene: TRBV5-1
D gene: .

CDR3 DNA: TGTGCCAGCTCACCGCGGGGTGTCACAGGGGGCGGCTACGAGCAGTACTTC
CDR3 protein: CASSPRGVTGGGYEQYF
J gene: TRBJ2-7
CDR3 length: 17
clone size: once
V gene: TRBV18
D gene: TRBD1

CDR3 DNA: TGTGCCAGCAGCTTAGGGTCTAGTGAGTTCTTC
CDR3 protein: CASSLGSSEFF
J gene: TRBJ2-1
CDR3 length: 11
clone size: .
V gene: TRBV11-2
D gene: .

CDR3 DNA: TGTGCCAGCAGCTTAGCCCTCAGGACAGGGGGCTCTGGCTACACCTTC
CDR3 protein: CASSLALRTGGSGYTF
J gene: TRBJ1-2
CDR3 length: 16
clone size: once
V gene: TRBV13
D gene: TRBD1

CDR3 DNA: TGTGCCAGCAGACGGACAGGGTCTCGGGACGAGCAGTACTTC
CDR3 protein: CASRRTGSRDEQYF
J gene: TRBJ2-7
CDR3 length: 14
clone size: .
V gene: TRBV2
D gene: TRBD1